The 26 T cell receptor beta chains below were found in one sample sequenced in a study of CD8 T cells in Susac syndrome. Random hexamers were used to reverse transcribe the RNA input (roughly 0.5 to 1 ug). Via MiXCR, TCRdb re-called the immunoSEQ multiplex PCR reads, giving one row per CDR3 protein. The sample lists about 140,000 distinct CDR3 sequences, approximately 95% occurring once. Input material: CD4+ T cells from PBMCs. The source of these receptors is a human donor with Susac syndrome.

The CDR3 nucleotides are TGTGCCTGGAGTGTTCAAACCGATCAGCCCCAGCATTTT. This sequence encodes CAWSVQTDQPQHF. The genes are TRBV30 and TRBJ1-5, with no clear D. Germline CDR1 GTSNPN, CDR2 SVGIG (reference sequence). The CDR3 consists of 13 residues. The V gene lost 0 bases and the J gene lost 5 bases, with 8 bases spanning the gap.

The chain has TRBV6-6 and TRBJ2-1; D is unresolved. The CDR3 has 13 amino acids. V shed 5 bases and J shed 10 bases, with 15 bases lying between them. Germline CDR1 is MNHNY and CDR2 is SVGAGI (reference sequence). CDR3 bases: TGTGCCAGCAGTCCCGACGTAGCTGGGGAGCAGTTCTTC. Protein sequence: CASSPDVAGEQFF.

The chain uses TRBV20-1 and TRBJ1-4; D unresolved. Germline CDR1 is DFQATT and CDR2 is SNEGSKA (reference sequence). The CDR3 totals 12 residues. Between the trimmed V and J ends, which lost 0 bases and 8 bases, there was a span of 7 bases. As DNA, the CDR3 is TGCAGTGCTAGAGATCCCTGGGAAAAACTGTTTTTT. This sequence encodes CSARDPWEKLFF.

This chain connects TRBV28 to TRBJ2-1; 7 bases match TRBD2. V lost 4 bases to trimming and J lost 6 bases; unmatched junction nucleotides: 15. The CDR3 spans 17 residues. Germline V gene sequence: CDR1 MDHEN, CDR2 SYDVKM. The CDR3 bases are TGTGCCAGCAGTTCCCGTTCATGGGGAGGGGAACGCAATGAGCAGTTCTTC. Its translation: CASSSRSWGGERNEQFF.

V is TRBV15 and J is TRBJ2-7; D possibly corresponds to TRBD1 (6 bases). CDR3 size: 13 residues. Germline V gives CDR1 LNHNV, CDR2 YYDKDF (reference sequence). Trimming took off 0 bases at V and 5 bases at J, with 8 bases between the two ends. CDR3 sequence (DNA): TGTGCCACCAGCAGAGAACAGGGCGACGAGCAGTACTTC. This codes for CATSREQGDEQYF.

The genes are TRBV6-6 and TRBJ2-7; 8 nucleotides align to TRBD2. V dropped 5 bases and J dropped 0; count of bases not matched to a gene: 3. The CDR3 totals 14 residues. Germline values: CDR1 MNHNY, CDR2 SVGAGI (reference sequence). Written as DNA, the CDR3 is TGTGCCAGCAGTGATGGGACTAGCTCCTACGAGCAGTACTTC. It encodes CASSDGTSSYEQYF.

CDR3 bases: TGTGCCAGCAGTCTACGACAGGGTCCCTTGCACAATGAGCAGTTCTTC. Its translation is CASSLRQGPLHNEQFF. V and J are TRBV12-3 or TRBV12-4 and TRBJ2-1; 7 bases match TRBD1. The V segment lost 5 bases and the J segment 5 bases; nucleotides outside the gene matches: 12. This CDR3 region has 16 residues.

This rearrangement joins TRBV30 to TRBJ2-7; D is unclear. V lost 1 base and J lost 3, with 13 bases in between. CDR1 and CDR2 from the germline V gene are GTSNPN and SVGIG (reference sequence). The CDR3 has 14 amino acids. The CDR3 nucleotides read TGTGCCTGGAGTGAGCCCGAAATTAACTACGAGCAGTACTTC. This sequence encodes CAWSEPEINYEQYF.

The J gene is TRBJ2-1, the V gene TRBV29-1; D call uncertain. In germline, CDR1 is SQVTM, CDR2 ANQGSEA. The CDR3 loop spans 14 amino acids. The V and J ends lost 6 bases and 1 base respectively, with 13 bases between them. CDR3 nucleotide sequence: TGCAGCGTGCCCCCGACACCATCCTACAATGAGCAGTTCTTC. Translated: CSVPPTPSYNEQFF.

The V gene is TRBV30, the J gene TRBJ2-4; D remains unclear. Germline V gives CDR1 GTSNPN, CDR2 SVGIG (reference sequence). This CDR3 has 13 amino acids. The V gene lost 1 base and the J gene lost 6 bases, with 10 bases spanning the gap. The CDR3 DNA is TGTGCCTGGAGTGAGTTGGTCCCAAACATTCAGTACTTC. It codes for CAWSELVPNIQYF. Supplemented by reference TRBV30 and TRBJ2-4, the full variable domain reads SQTIHQWPATLVQPVGSPLSLECTVEGTSNPNLYWYRQAAGRGLQLLFYSVGIGQISSEVPQNLSASRPQDRQFILSSKKLLLSDSGFYLCAWSELVPNIQYFGAGTRLSVL.

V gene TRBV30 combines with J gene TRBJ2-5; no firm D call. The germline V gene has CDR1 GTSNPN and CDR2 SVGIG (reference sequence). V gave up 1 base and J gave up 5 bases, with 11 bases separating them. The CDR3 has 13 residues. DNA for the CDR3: TGTGCCTGGAGTGCTTATCGTTTTGAGACCCAGTACTTC. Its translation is CAWSAYRFETQYF.

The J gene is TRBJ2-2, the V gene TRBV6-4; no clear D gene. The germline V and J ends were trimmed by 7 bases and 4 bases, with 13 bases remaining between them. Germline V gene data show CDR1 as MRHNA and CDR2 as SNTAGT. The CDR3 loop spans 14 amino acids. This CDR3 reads CASTSDPSTGELFF. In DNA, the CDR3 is TGTGCCAGCACCTCTGACCCTTCCACCGGGGAGCTGTTTTTT.

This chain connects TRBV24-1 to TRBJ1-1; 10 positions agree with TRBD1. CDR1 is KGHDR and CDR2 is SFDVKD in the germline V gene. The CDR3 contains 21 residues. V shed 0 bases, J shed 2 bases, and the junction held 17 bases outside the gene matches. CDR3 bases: TGTGCCACCAGTGATTTGCAAAGGAACCCCGGGACAGGGGCCTCCAACACTGAAGCTTTCTTT. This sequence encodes CATSDLQRNPGTGASNTEAFF.

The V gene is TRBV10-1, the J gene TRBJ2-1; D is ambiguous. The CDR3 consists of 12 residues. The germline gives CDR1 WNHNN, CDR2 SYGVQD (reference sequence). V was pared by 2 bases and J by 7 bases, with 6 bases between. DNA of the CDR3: TGCGCCAGCAGTGAGACTTGGAATGAGCAGTTCTTC. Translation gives CASSETWNEQFF.

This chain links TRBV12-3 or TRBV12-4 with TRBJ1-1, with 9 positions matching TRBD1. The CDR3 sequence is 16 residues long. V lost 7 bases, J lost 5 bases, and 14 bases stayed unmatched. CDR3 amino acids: CASNTGQGRVGTEAFF. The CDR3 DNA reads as TGTGCCAGCAACACCGGACAGGGGAGGGTTGGTACTGAAGCTTTCTTT.

This CDR3 reads CASSDPGFSGNTIYF. DNA of the CDR3: TGTGCCAGCAGTGACCCGGGATTCTCTGGAAACACCATATATTTT. The chain joins TRBV25-1 to TRBJ1-3; no definite D call. This CDR3 comprises 15 residues. The germline V gene encodes CDR1 MGHDK and CDR2 SYGVNS. Trimming cost V 3 bases and J 0 bases, with 9 bases left between them.

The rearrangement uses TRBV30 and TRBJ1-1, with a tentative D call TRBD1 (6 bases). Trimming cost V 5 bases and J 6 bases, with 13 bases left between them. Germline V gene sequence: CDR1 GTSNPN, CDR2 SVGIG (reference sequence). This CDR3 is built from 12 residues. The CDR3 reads CAWAGGRAEAFF. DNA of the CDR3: TGTGCCTGGGCTGGGGGCCGGGCTGAAGCTTTCTTT.

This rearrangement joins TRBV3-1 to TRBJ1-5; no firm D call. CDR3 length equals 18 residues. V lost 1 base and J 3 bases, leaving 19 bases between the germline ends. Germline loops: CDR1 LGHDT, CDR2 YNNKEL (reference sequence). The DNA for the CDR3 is TGTGCCAGCAGCCAAGGGGGTGGCGGTGGAACCTACAATCAGCCCCAGCATTTT. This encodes CASSQGGGGGTYNQPQHF.

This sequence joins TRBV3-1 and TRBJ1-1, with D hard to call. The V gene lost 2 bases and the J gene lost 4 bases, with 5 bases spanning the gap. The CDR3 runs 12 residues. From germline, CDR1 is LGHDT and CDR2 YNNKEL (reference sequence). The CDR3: CASSQLGTEAFF. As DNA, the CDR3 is TGTGCCAGCAGCCAATTGGGCACTGAAGCTTTCTTT.

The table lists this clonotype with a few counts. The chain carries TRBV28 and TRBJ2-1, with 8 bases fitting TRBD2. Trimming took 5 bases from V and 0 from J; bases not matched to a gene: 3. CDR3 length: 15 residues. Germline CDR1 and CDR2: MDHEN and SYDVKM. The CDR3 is CASSRGGSSYNEQFF. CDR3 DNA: TGTGCCAGCAGTCGCGGGGGGAGCTCCTACAATGAGCAGTTCTTC.

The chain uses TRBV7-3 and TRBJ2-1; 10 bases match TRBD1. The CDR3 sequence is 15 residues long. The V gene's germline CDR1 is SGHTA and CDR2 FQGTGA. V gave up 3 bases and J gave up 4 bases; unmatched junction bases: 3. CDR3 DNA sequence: TGTGCCAGCAGCTTGGACAGGGGGGAGTACAATGAGCAGTTCTTC. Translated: CASSLDRGEYNEQFF.

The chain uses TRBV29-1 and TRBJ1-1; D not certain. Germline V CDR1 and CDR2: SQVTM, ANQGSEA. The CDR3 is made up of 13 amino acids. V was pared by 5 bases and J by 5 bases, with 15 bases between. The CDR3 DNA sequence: TGCAGCGTTCGTAGCTCGGGCGGGACTGAAGCTTTCTTT. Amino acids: CSVRSSGGTEAFF.

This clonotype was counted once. The CDR3 spells CATGHYSYNEQFF. The CDR3 coding sequence is TGTGCCACCGGCCATTACTCCTACAATGAGCAGTTCTTC. This chain uses TRBV15 with TRBJ2-1; D gene uncertain. The V end lost 8 bases, the J end lost 0 bases, and 8 bases lay between the germline ends. Germline V gene lookup returns CDR1 LNHNV and CDR2 YYDKDF (reference sequence). CDR3 length: 13 residues.

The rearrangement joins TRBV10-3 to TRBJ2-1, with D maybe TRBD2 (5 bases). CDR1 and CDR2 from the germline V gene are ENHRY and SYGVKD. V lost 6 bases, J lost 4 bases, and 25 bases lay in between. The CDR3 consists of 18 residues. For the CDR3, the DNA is TGTGCCATCAGCCCCCCTAGCACGTGGGAGAGGGAATACAATGAGCAGTTCTTC. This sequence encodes CAISPPSTWEREYNEQFF.

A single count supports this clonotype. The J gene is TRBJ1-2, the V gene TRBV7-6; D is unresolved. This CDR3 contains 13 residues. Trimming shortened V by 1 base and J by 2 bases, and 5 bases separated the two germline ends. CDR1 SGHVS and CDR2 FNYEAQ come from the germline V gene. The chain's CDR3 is CASSLEENYGYTF. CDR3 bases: TGTGCCAGCAGCTTAGAGGAAAACTATGGCTACACCTTC.

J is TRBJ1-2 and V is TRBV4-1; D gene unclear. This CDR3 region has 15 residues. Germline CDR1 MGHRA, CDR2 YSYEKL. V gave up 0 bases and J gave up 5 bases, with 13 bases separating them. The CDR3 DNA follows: TGCGCCAGCAGCCAAGATATGGTGACTCGGTATGGCTACACCTTC. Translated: CASSQDMVTRYGYTF.